This T cell receptor beta chain is drawn from a study of T cell responses to AZD1222 COVID-19 vaccine. Across the study: Pooling was applied to second doses at about 4 or about 12 weeks.

Produced via immunoSEQ multiplex PCR; TCRdb's table is partial and in-frame only. Of roughly 72,000 clones listed, about 85% were seen once; the top ten hold roughly 21%. With regard to this clone: No antigen is known for it.

Broader study findings: The span of vaccine-associated CD4 TCRs extended across spike, with dominance at 160-218 and 743-854. It was only after the peak T cell response that any repertoires were sampled.

The source of this sequence is an adult in good health. The sample in question was peripheral blood, obtained on day 0 of AZD1222 vaccination.

The CDR3 DNA reads as TGTGCCAGCAGCTTTACGACAGCGGGCTCTGGAAACACCATATATTTT. This encodes CASSFTTAGSGNTIYF. This rearrangement joins TRBV7-2 to TRBJ1-3; possible D gene TRBD1, 5 bases. V lost 3 bases to trimming and J lost 0 bases, with 12 bases between them. In germline, CDR1 is SGHTA, CDR2 FQGNSA. The CDR3 extends over 16 amino acids. Drawing the rest from reference TRBV7-2 and TRBJ1-3, the complete variable domain is GAGVSQSPSNKVTEKGKDVELRCDPISGHTALYWYRQSLGQGLEFLIYFQGNSAPDKSGLPSDRFSAERTGGSVSTLTIQRTQQEDSAVYLCASSFTTAGSGNTIYFGEGSWLTVV.